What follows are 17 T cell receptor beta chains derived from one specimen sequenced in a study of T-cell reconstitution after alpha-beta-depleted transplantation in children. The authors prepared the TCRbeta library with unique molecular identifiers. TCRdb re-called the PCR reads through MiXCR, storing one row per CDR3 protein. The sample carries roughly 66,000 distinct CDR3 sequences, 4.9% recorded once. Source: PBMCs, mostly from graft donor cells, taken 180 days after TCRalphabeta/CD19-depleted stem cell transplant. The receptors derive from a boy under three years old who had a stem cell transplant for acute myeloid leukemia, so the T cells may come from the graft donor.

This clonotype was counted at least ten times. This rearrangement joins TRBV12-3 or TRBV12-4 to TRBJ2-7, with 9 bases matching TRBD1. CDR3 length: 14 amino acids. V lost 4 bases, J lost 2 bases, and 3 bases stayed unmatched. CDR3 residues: CASSSRDRAYEQYF. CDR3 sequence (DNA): TGTGCCAGCAGTTCACGGGACAGGGCCTACGAGCAGTACTTC.

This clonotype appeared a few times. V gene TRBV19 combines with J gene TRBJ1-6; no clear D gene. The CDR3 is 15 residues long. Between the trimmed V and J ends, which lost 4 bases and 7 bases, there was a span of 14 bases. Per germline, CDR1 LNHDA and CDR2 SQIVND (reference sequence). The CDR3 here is CASSTIDLPNSPLHF. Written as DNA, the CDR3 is TGTGCCAGTAGTACCATTGACTTGCCCAATTCACCCCTCCACTTT.

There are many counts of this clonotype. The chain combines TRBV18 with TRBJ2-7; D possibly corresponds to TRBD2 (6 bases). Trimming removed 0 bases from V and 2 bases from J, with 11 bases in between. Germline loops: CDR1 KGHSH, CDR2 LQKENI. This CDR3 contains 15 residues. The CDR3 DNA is TGTGCCAGCTCACCACCGCGGGACCAGGCCTACGAGCAGTACTTC. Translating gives CASSPPRDQAYEQYF.

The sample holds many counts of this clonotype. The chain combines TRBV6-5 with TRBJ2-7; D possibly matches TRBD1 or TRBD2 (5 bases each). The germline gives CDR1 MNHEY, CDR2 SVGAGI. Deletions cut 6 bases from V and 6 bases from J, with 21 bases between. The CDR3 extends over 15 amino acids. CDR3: CASRSPGPGPSEQYF. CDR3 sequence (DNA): TGTGCCAGCAGATCACCGGGACCGGGCCCGTCCGAGCAGTACTTC.

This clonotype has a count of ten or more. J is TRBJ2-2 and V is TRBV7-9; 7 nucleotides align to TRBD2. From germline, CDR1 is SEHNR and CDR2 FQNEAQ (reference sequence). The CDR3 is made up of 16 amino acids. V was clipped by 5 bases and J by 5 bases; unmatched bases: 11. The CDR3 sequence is CASSRKAGDLTGELFF. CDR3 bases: TGTGCCAGCAGCCGGAAGGCGGGGGACCTAACCGGGGAGCTGTTTTTT.

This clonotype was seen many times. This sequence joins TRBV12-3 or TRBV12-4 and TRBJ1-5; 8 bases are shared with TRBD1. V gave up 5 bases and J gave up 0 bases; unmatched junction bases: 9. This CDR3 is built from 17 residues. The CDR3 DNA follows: TGTGCCAGCAGTAAACGACAGACAGGGGCTAGCAATCAGCCCCAGCATTTT. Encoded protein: CASSKRQTGASNQPQHF.

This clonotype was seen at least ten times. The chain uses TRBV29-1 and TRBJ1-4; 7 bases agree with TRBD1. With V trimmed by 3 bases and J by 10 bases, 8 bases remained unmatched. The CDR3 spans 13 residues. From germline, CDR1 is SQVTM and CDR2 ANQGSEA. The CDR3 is CSVDGGDSGKLFF. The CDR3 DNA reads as TGCAGCGTTGACGGGGGGGACAGCGGAAAACTGTTTTTT.

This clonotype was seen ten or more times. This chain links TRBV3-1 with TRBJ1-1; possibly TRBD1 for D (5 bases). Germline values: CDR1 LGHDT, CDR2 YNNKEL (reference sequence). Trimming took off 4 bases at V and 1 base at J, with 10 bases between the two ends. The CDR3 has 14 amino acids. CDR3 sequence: CASSLGDGNTEAFF. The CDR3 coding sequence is TGTGCCAGCAGCCTCGGGGACGGGAACACTGAAGCTTTCTTT.

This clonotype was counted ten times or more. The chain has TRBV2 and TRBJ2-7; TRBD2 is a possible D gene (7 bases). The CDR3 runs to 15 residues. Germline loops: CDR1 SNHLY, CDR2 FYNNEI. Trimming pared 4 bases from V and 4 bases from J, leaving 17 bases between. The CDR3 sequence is CASSGGPGGQYEQYF. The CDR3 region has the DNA TGTGCCAGCAGTGGAGGGCCGGGGGGCCAATACGAGCAGTACTTC.

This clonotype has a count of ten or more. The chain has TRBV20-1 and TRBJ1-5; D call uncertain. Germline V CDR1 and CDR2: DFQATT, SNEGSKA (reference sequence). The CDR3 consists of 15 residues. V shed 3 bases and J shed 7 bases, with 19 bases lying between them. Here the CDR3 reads CSASGIESSGQPQHF. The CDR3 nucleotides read TGCAGTGCTAGCGGTATAGAATCCTCCGGCCAGCCCCAGCATTTT.

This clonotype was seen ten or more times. The CDR3 spells CATSREEGPNSPLHF. The CDR3 bases are TGTGCCACCAGCAGAGAAGAAGGACCTAATTCACCCCTCCACTTT. The chain links TRBV15 to TRBJ1-6; D ambiguous. The germline gives CDR1 LNHNV, CDR2 YYDKDF (reference sequence). The CDR3 is made up of 15 amino acids. With 0 bases removed from V and 6 bases from J, the gap between germline ends came to 9 bases.

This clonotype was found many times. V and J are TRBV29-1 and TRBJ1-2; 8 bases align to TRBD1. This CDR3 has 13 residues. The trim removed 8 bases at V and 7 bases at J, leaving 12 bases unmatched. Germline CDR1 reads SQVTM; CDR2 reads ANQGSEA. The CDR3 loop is CSYRPGGAFGYTF. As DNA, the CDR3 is TGCAGCTATCGCCCAGGGGGCGCATTTGGCTACACCTTC.

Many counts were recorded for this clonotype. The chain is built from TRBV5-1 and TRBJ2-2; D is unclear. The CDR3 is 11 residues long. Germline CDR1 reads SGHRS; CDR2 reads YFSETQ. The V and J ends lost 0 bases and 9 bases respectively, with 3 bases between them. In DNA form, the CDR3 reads TGCGCCAGCAGCTTGGGACGGGAGCTGTTTTTT. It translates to CASSLGRELFF.

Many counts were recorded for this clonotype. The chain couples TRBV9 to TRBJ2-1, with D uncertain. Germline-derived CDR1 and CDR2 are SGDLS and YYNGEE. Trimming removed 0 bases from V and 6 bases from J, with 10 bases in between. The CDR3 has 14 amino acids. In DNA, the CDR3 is TGTGCCAGCAGCGTAGAGCCCAGCCTCAATGAGCAGTTCTTC. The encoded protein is CASSVEPSLNEQFF.

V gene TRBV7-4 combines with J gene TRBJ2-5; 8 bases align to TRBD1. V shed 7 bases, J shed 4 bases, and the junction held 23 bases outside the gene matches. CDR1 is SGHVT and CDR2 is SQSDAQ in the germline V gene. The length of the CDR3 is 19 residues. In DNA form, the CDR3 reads TGTGCCAGCACCCAAGAGGGGACAGGTACAGGGATGGAACGAGAGACCCAGTACTTC. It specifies CASTQEGTGTGMERETQYF.

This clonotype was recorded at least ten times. The CDR3, as DNA: TGTGCCTGGCGAACCCTCGCGGGCCTGACCTACGAGCAGTACTTC. Translated, it gives CAWRTLAGLTYEQYF. This chain uses TRBV30 with TRBJ2-7; TRBD2 is a possible D gene (5 bases). Germline V gene data show CDR1 as GTSNPN and CDR2 as SVGIG (reference sequence). Trimming removed 5 bases at V and 2 bases at J, with 19 bases between. There are 15 residues in the CDR3.

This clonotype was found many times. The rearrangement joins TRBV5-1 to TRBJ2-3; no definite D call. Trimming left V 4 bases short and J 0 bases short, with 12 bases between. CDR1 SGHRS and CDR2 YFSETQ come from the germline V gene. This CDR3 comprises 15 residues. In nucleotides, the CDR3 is TGCGCCAGCAGCCCAGCGAGAACTAGCACAGATACGCAGTATTTT. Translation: CASSPARTSTDTQYF.